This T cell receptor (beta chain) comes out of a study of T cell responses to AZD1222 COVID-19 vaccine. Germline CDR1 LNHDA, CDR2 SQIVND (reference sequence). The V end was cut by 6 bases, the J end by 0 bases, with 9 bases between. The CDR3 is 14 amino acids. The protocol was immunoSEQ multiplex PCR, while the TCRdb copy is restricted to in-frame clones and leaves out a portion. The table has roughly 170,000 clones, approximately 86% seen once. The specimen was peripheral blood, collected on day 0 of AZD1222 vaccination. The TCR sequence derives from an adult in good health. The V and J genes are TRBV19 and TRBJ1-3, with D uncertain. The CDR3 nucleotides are TGTGCCAGTAGACAGAAGCTCTCTGGAAACACCATATATTTT. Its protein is CASRQKLSGNTIYF. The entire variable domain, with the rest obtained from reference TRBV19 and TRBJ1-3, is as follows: DGGITQSPKYLFRKEGQNVTLSCEQNLNHDAMYWYRQDPGQGLRLIYYSQIVNDFQKGDIAEGYSVSREKKESFPLTVTSAQKNPTAFYLCASRQKLSGNTIYFGEGSWLTVV.